Listed below are T cell receptor beta chains from one sample, sequenced in a study of CD8 T cells in ankylosing spondylitis. TCRdb ran MiXCR on the 5' RACE reads and lists one entry per CDR3 protein. The sample has under 300,000 distinct CDR3 sequences, 9.5% to 12% seen once. Sequencing used blood, either unsorted or a sorted T cell fraction (not recorded which). All receptors derive from a male donor with ankylosing spondylitis or in good health (not recorded which). CDR3s include the opening cysteine and the closing phenylalanine or tryptophan.

>TRBV7-9|TRBJ2-7
CASSPWLISSYEQYF
>TRBV5-6|TRBJ2-7
CASSIPGQIYEQYF
>TRBV6-1|TRBJ1-6
CASRASYNSPLHF
>TRBV7-6|TRBJ2-1
CASSLDPSGGAGLNEQFF
>TRBV20-1|TRBJ2-7
CSAPPLRGPWDEQYF
>TRBV20-1|TRBJ2-7
CSASVGGPDHYEQYF
>TRBV9|TRBJ2-3
CASSVATAGSTDTQYF
>TRBV12-3/TRBV12-4|TRBJ1-3
CASSLAVSVVSGNTIYF
>TRBV4-2|TRBJ2-5
CASSQGDRGRETQYF
>TRBV25-1|TRBJ1-1
CASSSPGDTKAFF
>TRBV28|TRBJ2-2
CASEKNTGELFF